Reported below is one T cell receptor beta chain. The data belong to a study of blood T cell repertoires in COVID-19. Study context: Whether acute or convalescent, the COVID-19 samples came from the United States, Italy and Spain.

Per the authors' pipeline: Amplified reference gene primers provided the basis for estimating nucleated cell counts. Clones were read by immunoSEQ multiplex PCR, and TCRdb kept only the in-frame ones, dropping some. That table furnishes V, J and clone size, whereas the DNA furnished D and trimming. The table lists more than 300,000 clones, around 87% of them singletons. CDR3 length: 18 residues. The germline V gene has CDR1 MGHRA and CDR2 YSYEKL. V lost 0 bases, J lost 4 bases, and 10 bases stayed unmatched. Sequenced material: peripheral blood. The rearrangement links TRBV4-1 to TRBJ2-1; 9 nucleotides line up with TRBD2. This sequence originates from a woman aged 25 to 39 with COVID-19, enrolled during active disease. CDR3 loop: CASSQDYGSGGPYNEQFF. The CDR3 DNA sequence: TGCGCCAGCAGCCAAGATTACGGTAGCGGGGGCCCGTACAATGAGCAGTTCTTC.